Sequencing of this TCR beta chain was carried out in a study of blood T cells in healthy people across ages. General study findings and limits: Among T cells, TCR beta diversity per million cells dropped roughly linearly as age rose.

With respect to this clonotype: The target antigen is unknown.

PCR was performed a second time for about 6 to 12 cycles using a sample-barcoded 5' primer and a J-beta primer mix. From the 5' RACE reads, TCRdb called clonotypes with MiXCR, one entry per CDR3 protein. The repertoire includes fewer than 900,000 distinct CDR3 sequences, 45% to 50% of them detected once, and roughly 34% sits in the top ten. The V end lost 3 bases, the J end lost 4 bases, and 9 bases lay between the germline ends. The CDR3 has 12 amino acids. Germline assignment: CDR1 DFQATT and CDR2 SNEGSKA (reference sequence). The chain combines TRBV20-1 with TRBJ1-1, with D unclear. The source is a woman aged 55-70 years in good health. Sequenced: blood. The CDR3 loop is CSASIIGTEAFF. Here the CDR3 DNA reads TGCAGTGCTAGTATAATCGGCACTGAAGCTTTCTTT.